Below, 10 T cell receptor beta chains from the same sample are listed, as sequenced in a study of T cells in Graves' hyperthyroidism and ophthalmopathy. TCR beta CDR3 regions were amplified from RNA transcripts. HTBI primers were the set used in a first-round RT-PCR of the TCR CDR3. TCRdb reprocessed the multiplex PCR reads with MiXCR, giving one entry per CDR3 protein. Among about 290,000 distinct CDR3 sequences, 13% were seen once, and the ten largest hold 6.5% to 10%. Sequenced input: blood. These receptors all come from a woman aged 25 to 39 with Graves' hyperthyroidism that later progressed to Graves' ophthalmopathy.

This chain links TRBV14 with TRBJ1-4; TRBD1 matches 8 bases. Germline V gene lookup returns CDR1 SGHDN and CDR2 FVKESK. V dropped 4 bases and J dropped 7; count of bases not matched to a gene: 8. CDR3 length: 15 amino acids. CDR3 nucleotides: TGTGCCAGCAGCCCACGGACAGGGTCGGGTGAAAAACTGTTTTTT. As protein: CASSPRTGSGEKLFF. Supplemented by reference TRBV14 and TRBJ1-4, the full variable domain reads EAGVTQFPSHSVIEKGQTVTLRCDPISGHDNLYWYRRVMGKEIKFLLHFVKESKQDESGMPNNRFLAERTGGTYSTLKVQPAELEDSGVYFCASSPRTGSGEKLFFGSGTQLSVL.

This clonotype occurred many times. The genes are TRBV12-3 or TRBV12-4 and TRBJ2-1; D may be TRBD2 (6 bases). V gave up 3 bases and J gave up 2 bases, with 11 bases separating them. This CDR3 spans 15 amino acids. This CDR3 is CASSLGGTPYNEQFF. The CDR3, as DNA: TGTGCCAGCAGTTTGGGCGGGACTCCCTACAATGAGCAGTTCTTC.

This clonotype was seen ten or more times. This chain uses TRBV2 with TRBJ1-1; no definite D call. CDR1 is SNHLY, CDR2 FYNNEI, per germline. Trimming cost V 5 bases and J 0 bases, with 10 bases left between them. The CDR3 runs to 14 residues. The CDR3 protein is CASSPTHLNTEAFF. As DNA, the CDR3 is TGTGCCAGCAGTCCAACCCACCTGAACACTGAAGCTTTCTTT.

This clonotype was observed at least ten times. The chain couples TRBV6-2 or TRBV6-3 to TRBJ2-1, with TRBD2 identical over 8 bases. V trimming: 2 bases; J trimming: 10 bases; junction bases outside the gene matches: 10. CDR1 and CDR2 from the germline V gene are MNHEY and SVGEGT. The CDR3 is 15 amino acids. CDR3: CASSYVGLAINEQFF. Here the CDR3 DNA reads TGTGCCAGCAGTTACGTAGGACTAGCAATTAACGAGCAGTTCTTC.

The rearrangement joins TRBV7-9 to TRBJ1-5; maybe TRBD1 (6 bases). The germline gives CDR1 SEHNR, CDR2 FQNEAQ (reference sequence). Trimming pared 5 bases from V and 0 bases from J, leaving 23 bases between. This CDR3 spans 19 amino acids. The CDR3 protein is CASSGTGTSDPYSNQPQHF. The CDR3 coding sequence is TGTGCCAGCAGCGGAACCGGGACATCGGACCCCTATAGCAATCAGCCCCAGCATTTT.

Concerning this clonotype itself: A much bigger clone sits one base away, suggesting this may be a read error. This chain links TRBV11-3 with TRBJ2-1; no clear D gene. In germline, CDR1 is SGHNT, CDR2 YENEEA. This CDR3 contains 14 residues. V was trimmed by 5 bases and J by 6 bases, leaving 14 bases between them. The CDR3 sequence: CASSPYTSVNEQFF. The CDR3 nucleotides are TGTGCCAGCAGCCCCTACACGAGCGTCAATGAGCAGTTCTTC.

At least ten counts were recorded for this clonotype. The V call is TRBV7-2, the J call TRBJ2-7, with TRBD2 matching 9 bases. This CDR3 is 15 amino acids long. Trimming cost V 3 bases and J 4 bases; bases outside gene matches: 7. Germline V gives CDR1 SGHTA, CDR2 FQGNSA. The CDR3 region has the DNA TGTGCCAGCAGCTTTCGGGCGGGAGGGCCTTACGAGCAGTACTTC. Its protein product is CASSFRAGGPYEQYF.

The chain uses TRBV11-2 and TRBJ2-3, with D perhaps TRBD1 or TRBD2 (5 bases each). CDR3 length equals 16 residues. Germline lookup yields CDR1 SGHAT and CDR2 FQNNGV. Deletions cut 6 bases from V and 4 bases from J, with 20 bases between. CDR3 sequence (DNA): TGTGCCAGCAGTGGGGCTAGCACAACCCCACCAGATACGCAGTATTTT. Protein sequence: CASSGASTTPPDTQYF.

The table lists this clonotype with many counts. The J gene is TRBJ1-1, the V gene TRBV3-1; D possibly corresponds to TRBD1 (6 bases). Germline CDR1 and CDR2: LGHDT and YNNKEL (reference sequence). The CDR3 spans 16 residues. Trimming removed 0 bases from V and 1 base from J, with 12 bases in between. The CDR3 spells CASSQEPGGRNTEAFF. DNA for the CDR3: TGTGCCAGCAGCCAAGAACCGGGGGGCAGGAACACTGAAGCTTTCTTT.

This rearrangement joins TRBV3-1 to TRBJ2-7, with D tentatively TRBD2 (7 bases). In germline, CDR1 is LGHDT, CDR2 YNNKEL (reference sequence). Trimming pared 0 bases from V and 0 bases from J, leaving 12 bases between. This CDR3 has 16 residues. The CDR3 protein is CASSQDQGGVSYEQYF. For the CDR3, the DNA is TGTGCCAGCAGCCAAGATCAAGGGGGGGTCTCCTACGAGCAGTACTTC.